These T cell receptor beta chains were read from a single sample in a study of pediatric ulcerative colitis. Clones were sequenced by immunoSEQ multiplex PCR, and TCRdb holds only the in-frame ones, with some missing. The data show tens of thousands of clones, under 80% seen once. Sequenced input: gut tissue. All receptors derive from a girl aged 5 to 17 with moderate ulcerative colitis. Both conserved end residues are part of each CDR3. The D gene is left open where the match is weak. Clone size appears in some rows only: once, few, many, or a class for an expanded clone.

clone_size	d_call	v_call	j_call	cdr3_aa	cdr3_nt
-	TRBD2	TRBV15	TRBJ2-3	CATSRDGLAESTDTQYF	TGTGCCACCAGCAGAGACGGACTAGCGGAAAGCACAGATACGCAGTATTTT
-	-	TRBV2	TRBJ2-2	CASSPSWGPGELFF	TGTGCCAGCAGCCCGTCGTGGGGACCCGGGGAGCTGTTTTTT
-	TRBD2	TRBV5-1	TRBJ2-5	CASSPSGVQETQYF	TGCGCCAGCAGCCCTAGCGGGGTACAAGAGACCCAGTACTTC
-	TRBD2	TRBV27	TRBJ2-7	CASSLSLAGGYEQYF	TGTGCCAGCAGTTTAAGTTTAGCGGGAGGCTACGAGCAGTACTTC
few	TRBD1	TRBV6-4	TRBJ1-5	CASSDGTGGNQPQHF	TGTGCCAGCAGTGACGGGACAGGGGGCAATCAGCCCCAGCATTTT
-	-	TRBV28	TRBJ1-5	CASSLGAGVLSNQPQHF	TGTGCCAGCAGTTTAGGGGCCGGGGTCCTTTCTAATCAGCCCCAGCATTTT
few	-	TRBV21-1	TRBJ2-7	CASSKPALGRYEQYF	TGTGCCAGCAGCAAACCGGCTCTGGGACGCTACGAGCAGTACTTC
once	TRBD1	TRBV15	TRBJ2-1	CATSRGDSSYNEQFF	TGTGCCACCAGCAGAGGGGACAGCTCCTACAATGAGCAGTTCTTC
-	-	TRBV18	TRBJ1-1	CASGQAGEAFF	TGTGCCAGCGGGCAGGCCGGTGAAGCTTTCTTT
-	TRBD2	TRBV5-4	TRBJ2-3	CASRPGLAVSTDTQYF	TGTGCCAGCAGGCCGGGACTAGCGGTAAGCACAGATACGCAGTATTTT
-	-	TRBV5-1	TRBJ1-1	CASSLWGSNTEAFF	TGCGCCAGCAGCTTGTGGGGATCGAACACTGAAGCTTTCTTT
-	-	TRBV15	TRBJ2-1	CATSRSTSYNEQFF	TGTGCCACCAGCAGATCTACATCCTACAATGAGCAGTTCTTC
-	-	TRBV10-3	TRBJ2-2	CAIRDSRDGELFF	TGTGCCATCAGGGACAGCAGGGATGGGGAGCTGTTTTTT
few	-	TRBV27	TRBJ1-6	CASSLSGYDSPLHF	TGTGCCAGCAGTTTATCCGGGTACGATTCACCCCTCCACTTT
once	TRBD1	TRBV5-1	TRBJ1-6	CASSSSGTENSPLHF	TGCGCCAGCAGCTCCTCCGGGACAGAAAATTCACCCCTCCACTTT
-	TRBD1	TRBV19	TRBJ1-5	CASRLQGQGQPQHF	TGTGCCAGCCGACTACAGGGGCAGGGTCAGCCCCAGCATTTT
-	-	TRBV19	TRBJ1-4	CASSRSGPPNEKLFF	TGTGCCAGTAGTAGATCCGGGCCCCCTAATGAAAAACTGTTTTTT
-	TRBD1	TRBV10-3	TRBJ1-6	CAISEWGGTGNSPLHF	TGTGCCATCAGTGAATGGGGGGGGACAGGGAATTCACCCCTCCACTTT
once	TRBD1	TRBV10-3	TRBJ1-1	CAIGTGNTEAFF	TGTGCCATCGGGACAGGGAACACTGAAGCTTTCTTT
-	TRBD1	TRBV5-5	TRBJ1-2	CASSRWTGDNYGYTF	TGTGCCAGCAGCCGCTGGACAGGGGATAACTATGGCTACACCTTC
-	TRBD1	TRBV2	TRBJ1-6	CASSRDGTDNSPLHF	TGTGCCAGCAGTAGGGACGGGACAGATAATTCACCCCTCCACTTT
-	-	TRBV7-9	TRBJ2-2	CASSSRDWTGKAVELFF	TGTGCCAGCAGCTCCAGGGACTGGACGGGAAAAGCTGTAGAGCTGTTTTTT
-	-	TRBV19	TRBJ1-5	CASTWGHGSNQPQHF	TGTGCCAGTACATGGGGACACGGGAGCAATCAGCCCCAGCATTTT
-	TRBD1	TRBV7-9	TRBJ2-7	CASSSLRDSFYEQYF	TGTGCCAGCAGCTCCCTCAGGGACAGCTTCTACGAGCAGTACTTC
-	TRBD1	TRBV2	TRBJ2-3	CASSEGTGEKDTQYF	TGTGCCAGCAGTGAGGGGACAGGGGAGAAAGATACGCAGTATTTT
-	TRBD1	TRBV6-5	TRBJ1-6	CASSRDRDPGSPLHF	TGTGCCAGCAGTAGGGACAGGGACCCCGGCTCACCCCTCCACTTT
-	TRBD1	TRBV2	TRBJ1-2	CASSRQGNYGYTF	TGTGCCAGCAGTAGACAGGGGAACTATGGCTACACCTTC
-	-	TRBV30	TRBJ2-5	CAWSPLMETQYF	TGTGCCTGGAGCCCCCTAATGGAGACCCAGTACTTC
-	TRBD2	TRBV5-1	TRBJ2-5	CASSLASGGGQETQYF	TGCGCCAGCAGCTTGGCTAGCGGGGGGGGACAAGAGACCCAGTACTTC
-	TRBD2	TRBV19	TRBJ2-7	CASSILAGVPEQYF	TGTGCCAGTAGTATCCTAGCGGGAGTTCCCGAGCAGTACTTC
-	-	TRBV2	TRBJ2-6	CASSPGHQFSGANVLTF	TGTGCCAGCAGCCCCGGGCATCAGTTCTCTGGGGCCAACGTCCTGACTTTC
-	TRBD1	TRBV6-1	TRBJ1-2	CASSRQGEVKGYTF	TGTGCCAGCAGTCGACAGGGGGAGGTGAAAGGCTACACCTTC
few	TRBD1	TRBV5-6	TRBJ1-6	CATSATGRSPLHF	TGTGCCACCTCCGCGACAGGGAGATCACCCCTCCACTTT
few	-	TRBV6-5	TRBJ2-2	CASNSGNTGELFF	TGTGCCAGCAATTCAGGGAACACCGGGGAGCTGTTTTTT
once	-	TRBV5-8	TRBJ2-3	CASSFGSGLGDTQYF	TGTGCCAGCAGCTTTGGAAGCGGGCTCGGAGATACGCAGTATTTT
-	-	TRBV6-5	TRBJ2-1	CASSYLRAGGYNEQFF	TGTGCCAGCAGTTACTTGCGGGCCGGAGGGTACAATGAGCAGTTCTTC
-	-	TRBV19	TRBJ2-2	CASSIRSPSGELFF	TGTGCCAGTAGTATTAGGTCCCCGTCCGGGGAGCTGTTTTTT
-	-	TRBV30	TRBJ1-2	CAWSSWAGTSHGYTF	TGTGCCTGGAGTTCATGGGCCGGGACGTCCCATGGCTACACCTTC
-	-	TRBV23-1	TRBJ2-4	CASSQWYLSKRRFLAKNIQYF	TGCGCCAGCAGTCAATGGTACCTCTCAAAGCGCCGATTCTTAGCCAAAAACATTCAGTACTTC
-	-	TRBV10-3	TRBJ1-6	CAISEQKLGDNSPLHF	TGTGCCATCAGTGAGCAAAAACTGGGGGACAATTCACCCCTCCACTTT
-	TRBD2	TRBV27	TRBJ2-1	CASSFTSAPNNEQFF	TGTGCCAGCAGTTTTACTAGCGCTCCGAACAATGAGCAGTTCTTC
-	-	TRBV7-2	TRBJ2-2	CASRRMGNTGELFF	TGTGCCAGCAGAAGGATGGGAAACACCGGGGAGCTGTTTTTT
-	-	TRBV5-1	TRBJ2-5	CASSLGQVLQETQYF	TGCGCCAGCAGCTTGGGACAGGTGCTACAAGAGACCCAGTACTTC
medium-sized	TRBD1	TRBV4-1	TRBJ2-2	CASSRDRATGELFF	TGCGCCAGCAGCCGGGACAGGGCCACCGGGGAGCTGTTTTTT
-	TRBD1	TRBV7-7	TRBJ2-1	CASSETGARNNEQFF	TGTGCCAGCAGCGAAACAGGGGCCAGGAACAATGAGCAGTTCTTC
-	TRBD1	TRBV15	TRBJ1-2	CATSPGQGNFFYGYTF	TGTGCCACCAGCCCCGGACAGGGAAATTTCTTTTATGGCTACACCTTC
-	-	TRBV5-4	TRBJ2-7	CASSLTIGQSYEQYF	TGTGCCAGCAGCTTAACTATTGGACAGTCCTACGAGCAGTACTTC
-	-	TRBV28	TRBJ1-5	CASTPQGFSNQPQHF	TGTGCCAGCACCCCCCAGGGGTTTAGCAATCAGCCCCAGCATTTT